This TCR beta chain was documented in a study of identical twins. The CDR3 loop spans 13 amino acids. V lost 8 bases and J lost 4; bases outside the gene matches: 2. In germline, CDR1 is MNHEY, CDR2 SMNVEV (reference sequence). One entry per CDR3 protein, called by TCRdb with MiXCR from the 5' RACE reads. The table has around 340,000 distinct CDR3 sequences, about 12% seen once; the top ten hold more than 6%. These sequences were also reported in another study, on yellow fever vaccine responses in identical twins.

The clonotype originates from a woman aged 18-29 years in good health. V gene TRBV27 combines with J gene TRBJ2-1; 10 bases map to TRBD2. Sequencing was carried out using CD8+ T cells sorted from blood. The CDR3: CASGTSAYNEQFF. The CDR3 DNA reads as TGTGCCAGCGGGACTAGCGCATACAATGAGCAGTTCTTC.